This paragraph reports one T cell receptor (beta chain). The data belong to a study of blood T cell repertoires in COVID-19. This CDR3 contains 15 residues. Germline loops: CDR1 SGHVS, CDR2 FNYEAQ. The germline V and J ends were trimmed by 2 bases and 7 bases, with 17 bases remaining between them. Cohort assignment relied on participant-reported clinical history. In the authors' methods: Nucleated cell counts were estimated from reference gene primer amplification. Clones were read by immunoSEQ multiplex PCR, and TCRdb kept only the in-frame ones, dropping some. The V and J calls and clone size come from that table; D and trimming were worked out from the DNA. The sample consists of about 330,000 clones, 85% to 90% of them appearing once.

The chain recombines TRBV7-6 with TRBJ1-1; maybe TRBD1 (6 bases). The sample was PBMCs or T cells enriched from blood (not recorded which). This clonotype was obtained from a woman under 30 who had recovered from COVID-19. Written as DNA, the CDR3 is TGTGCCAGCAGCTTACTAATAGGACAGATATTTGAAGCTTTCTTT. Protein product: CASSLLIGQIFEAFF.